Listed below are T cell receptor beta chains from one sample, sequenced in a study of cytomegalovirus exposure and HLA in healthy donors. Sequenced by immunoSEQ multiplex PCR; TCRdb stores in-frame clones only, minus some. The sample carries about 150,000 clones, over 70% recorded once. The sequencing input was PBMCs. The origin of the receptors is a man in his thirties or forties in good health and CMV-seronegative. CDR3s include the opening cysteine and the closing phenylalanine or tryptophan. Each record gives: J gene, V gene, D gene, clone size, CDR3 protein, CDR3 DNA. A D gene is named only where the DNA matches it firmly. Not every row has a clone size; where given, it reads once, few, many or a size class.

>TRBJ1-2|TRBV25-1|TRBD1|-
CASGAGTGASGGGYTF
TGTGCCAGCGGGGCCGGGACAGGGGCGTCTGGGGGTGGCTACACCTTC
>TRBJ1-5|TRBV27|-|few
CASSLSTPYQPQHF
TGTGCCAGCAGTTTATCTACACCATATCAGCCCCAGCATTTT
>TRBJ2-5|TRBV28|TRBD1|-
CASSSQGTGETQYF
TGTGCCAGCAGTTCACAGGGGACGGGGGAGACCCAGTACTTC
>TRBJ1-5|TRBV5-4|TRBD1|many
CASSSGGSNQPQHF
TGTGCCAGCAGCTCAGGGGGCAGCAATCAGCCCCAGCATTTT
>TRBJ2-1|TRBV6-4|TRBD2|-
CASSDRAGGPYNEQFF
TGTGCCAGCAGTGACCGGGCGGGAGGCCCGTACAATGAGCAGTTCTTC
>TRBJ1-2|TRBV4-1|TRBD1|-
CASSRNERDRGRGYTF
TGCGCCAGCAGCCGAAATGAAAGGGACAGGGGTAGAGGCTACACCTTC
>TRBJ1-2|TRBV7-8|-|-
CASSLEGPRPHTF
TGTGCCAGCAGCTTAGAGGGGCCTAGGCCTCACACCTTC
>TRBJ1-6|TRBV30|-|-
CAWSIESGSPLHF
TGTGCCTGGAGTATTGAGTCCGGTTCACCCCTCCACTTT
>TRBJ2-1|TRBV30|TRBD2|-
CAWRRLAGGLEQFF
TGTGCCTGGAGGCGTCTAGCGGGGGGGTTGGAGCAGTTCTTC
>TRBJ2-4|TRBV6-5|TRBD2|-
CASSRLAGGDIQYF
TGTGCCAGCAGCAGACTAGCGGGGGGAGACATTCAGTACTTC
>TRBJ1-2|TRBV6-1|TRBD1|-
CASSAPTGDHYGYTF
TGTGCCAGCAGTGCCCCGACAGGGGATCATTATGGCTACACCTTC
>TRBJ1-4|TRBV11-2|-|-
CASSSNLQATNEKLFF
TGTGCCAGCAGCTCCAACTTACAGGCAACTAATGAAAAACTGTTTTTT
>TRBJ1-2|TRBV5-1|-|-
CASSLYGRPDYGYTF
TGCGCCAGCAGCCTGTACGGGAGACCAGATTATGGCTACACCTTC
>TRBJ1-4|TRBV5-1|TRBD1|-
CASSLADREKLFF
TGCGCCAGCAGCTTGGCGGACAGGGAAAAACTGTTTTTT
>TRBJ2-5|TRBV7-9|TRBD1|-
CASVGTGVETQYF
TGTGCCAGCGTCGGGACAGGGGTAGAGACCCAGTACTTC
>TRBJ1-1|TRBV7-9|TRBD1|-
CASSAQTGGKAFF
TGTGCCAGCAGCGCCCAGACAGGGGGCAAAGCTTTCTTT
>TRBJ1-1|TRBV7-9|TRBD1|-
CASSLEGTGAEAFF
TGTGCCAGCAGCTTAGAAGGGACAGGGGCTGAAGCTTTCTTT
>TRBJ2-3|TRBV19|-|-
CASRGQSTDTQYF
TGTGCCAGTCGAGGGCAGAGCACAGATACGCAGTATTTT
>TRBJ2-6|TRBV19|TRBD1|many
CASTSGQISGANVLTF
TGTGCCAGTACCTCGGGACAGATCTCTGGGGCCAACGTCCTGACTTTC
>TRBJ2-1|TRBV28|TRBD2|-
CASSSALAVYNEQFF
TGTGCCAGCAGTTCCGCACTAGCGGTCTACAATGAGCAGTTCTTC
>TRBJ1-5|TRBV5-5|TRBD1|-
CASSRTGGVNQPQHF
TGTGCCAGCAGCCGGACAGGGGGCGTCAATCAGCCCCAGCATTTT
>TRBJ1-6|TRBV23-1|TRBD1|-
CASSQLTGNNSPLHF
TGCGCCAGCAGTCAATTGACAGGGAACAATTCACCCCTCCACTTT
>TRBJ1-1|TRBV14|-|-
CASSPAWTEAFF
TGTGCCAGCAGCCCCGCGTGGACTGAAGCTTTCTTT
>TRBJ1-2|TRBV28|TRBD1|-
CASRRQGAHGYAF
TGTGCCAGCAGACGGCAGGGGGCGCATGGCTACGCCTTC
>TRBJ2-6|TRBV5-6|-|-
CASSLDGSGANGLTF
TGTGCCAGCAGCTTGGATGGATCTGGGGCCAACGGCCTGACTTTC
>TRBJ1-4|TRBV11-2|-|-
CASSPFAFPSNEKLFF
TGTGCCAGCAGCCCGTTCGCCTTCCCAAGCAATGAAAAACTGTTTTTT
>TRBJ1-4|TRBV7-2|-|-
CASSLDATRDEKLFF
TGTGCCAGCAGCTTAGATGCGACTAGGGATGAAAAACTGTTTTTT
>TRBJ1-2|TRBV28|-|-
CASRPGGAGGYTF
TGTGCCAGCAGGCCCGGCGGGGCCGGTGGCTACACCTTC
>TRBJ1-5|TRBV25-1|TRBD1|-
CASSEGQGAHQPQHF
TGTGCCAGCAGTGAGGGACAGGGGGCGCATCAGCCCCAGCATTTT
>TRBJ2-1|TRBV13|TRBD2|-
CASSFLAGRIYNEQFF
TGTGCCAGCAGCTTCCTAGCGGGCCGCATCTACAATGAGCAGTTCTTC
>TRBJ2-7|TRBV14|-|-
CASSQPTGGRTHQQYF
TGTGCCAGCAGCCAACCTACTGGGGGGAGGACCCACCAGCAGTACTTC
>TRBJ2-7|TRBV7-9|-|few
CASSPEGDEQYF
TGTGCCAGCAGCCCAGAGGGAGACGAGCAGTACTTC
>TRBJ1-4|TRBV27|-|-
CASSLVWGGLLFF
TGTGCCAGCAGTTTAGTATGGGGGGGTTTACTGTTTTTT
>TRBJ1-1|TRBV19|-|-
CASSIGPGSTEAFF
TGTGCCAGTAGTATTGGGCCGGGATCCACTGAAGCTTTCTTT
>TRBJ1-3|TRBV5-1|TRBD1|-
CASSFGTELNTIYF
TGCGCCAGCAGCTTCGGGACAGAGTTAAACACCATATATTTT
>TRBJ1-6|TRBV5-6|-|-
CASSLRNSPLHF
TGTGCCAGCAGCTTGCGGAATTCACCCCTCCACTTT